This T cell receptor beta chain was obtained from a study of cytomegalovirus exposure and HLA in healthy donors. Findings and limits, study-wide: What was likely a sequencing artifact was a cluster of highly shared sequence variants. The study put some 160 TCR beta chains on its list as cytomegalovirus-associated.

PCR amplification relied on 60 Vbeta primers (plus 13 Jbeta primers). The repertoire was sequenced with immunoSEQ multiplex PCR; TCRdb's copy has only in-frame clones and lacks some. The sample has over 150,000 clones; about 71% are singletons. Every donor was a healthy person donating bone marrow. As for this clone: Its antigen is undetermined.

The V and J ends lost 1 base and 7 bases respectively, with 11 bases between them. Germline V gene sequence: CDR1 SGHTS, CDR2 YDEGEE. The CDR3 is 13 residues long. The sequenced sample consisted of PBMCs. The TCR was taken from a middle-aged woman in good health and CMV-seropositive. This chain connects TRBV5-8 to TRBJ2-5, with D possibly TRBD2 on 5 matching bases. The CDR3 DNA is TGTGCCAGCAGCTTGTCGCGAGCGGTGACCCAGTACTTC. Protein product: CASSLSRAVTQYF.